This T cell receptor beta chain was retrieved from a study of blood T cell repertoires in COVID-19. Study context: COVID-19 samples from acute and convalescent phases originated in the United States, Italy and Spain. T cells, B-cell-depleted T cells, or PBMCs provided the cDNA or gDNA that served as material.

With 0 bases removed from V and 0 bases from J, the gap between germline ends came to 18 bases. This CDR3 spans 19 amino acids. Germline values: CDR1 LGHDT, CDR2 YNNKEL (reference sequence). Original analysis: By means of reference gene primer amplification, nucleated cell counts were estimated. TCRdb keeps only in-frame clones here, not all; method: immunoSEQ multiplex PCR. Clonal size and the V and J genes are those of that table, whereas D and trimming came from the DNA. The sample has around 170,000 clones, 86% seen once. The clonotype was recovered from a woman aged 65 to 85 with acute or convalescent COVID-19. Sequenced: peripheral blood. The chain recombines TRBV3-1 (or the pseudogene TRBV3-2) with TRBJ2-1; D is perhaps TRBD2 (6 bases). CDR3 region: CASSQDRGRGGASYNEQFF. The CDR3 nucleotides are TGTGCCAGCAGCCAAGATCGTGGGCGTGGCGGGGCCTCCTACAATGAGCAGTTCTTC.